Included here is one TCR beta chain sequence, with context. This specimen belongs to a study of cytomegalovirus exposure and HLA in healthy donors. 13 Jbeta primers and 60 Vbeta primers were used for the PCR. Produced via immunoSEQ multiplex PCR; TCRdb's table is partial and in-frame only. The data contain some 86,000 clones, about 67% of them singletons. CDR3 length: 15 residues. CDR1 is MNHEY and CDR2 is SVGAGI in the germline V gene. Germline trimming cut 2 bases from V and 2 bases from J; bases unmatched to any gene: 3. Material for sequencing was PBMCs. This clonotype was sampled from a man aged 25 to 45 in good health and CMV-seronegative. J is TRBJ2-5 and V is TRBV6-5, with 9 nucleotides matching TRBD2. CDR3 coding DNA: TGTGCCAGCAGTTACCTCGCGGGGGGGCAAGAGACCCAGTACTTC. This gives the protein CASSYLAGGQETQYF.